This entry lists 24 T cell receptor beta chains sequenced from one sample in a study of vaccination effects on CD4 cells after COVID-19. These receptors' antigens are unknown. Method: immunoSEQ multiplex PCR; TCRdb's copy keeps in-frame clones and lacks some. The table lists approximately 47,000 clones, approximately 80% of them singletons. After more than 9 days in culture, the CD4+ T cells were isolated. Source: CD4+ T cells from PBMCs cultured without peptide, taken before COVID-19 vaccination. These receptors were obtained from a human donor who had a prior SARS-CoV-2 infection.

V gene TRBV7-9 combines with J gene TRBJ1-1; 7 bases agree with TRBD1. The CDR3 has 15 amino acids. Germline V gene lookup returns CDR1 SEHNR and CDR2 FQNEAQ (reference sequence). J lost 6 bases, V lost 5 bases, and 12 bases had no gene match. The CDR3 bases are TGTGCCAGCAGCCTCGACAGGGAGGGTTACGCTGAAGCTTTCTTT. Its protein product is CASSLDREGYAEAFF.

The gene calls are TRBV23-1 and TRBJ2-3; no firm D call. TRBV23-1 is assigned to the ORF class and has an uncertain function. Trimming left V 7 bases short and J 9 bases short, with 2 bases between. CDR3 length: 8 residues. In nucleotides, the CDR3 is TGCGCCAGCACCACGCAGTATTTT. The encoded protein is CASTTQYF.

This chain uses TRBV10-3 with TRBJ2-3; the D gene is possibly TRBD1 (6 bases). CDR3 length: 15 residues. Germline V lookup: CDR1 ENHRY, CDR2 SYGVKD. Trimming took 3 bases from V and 0 from J, leaving 10 bases between them. The CDR3 here is CAISDQGLSTDTQYF. CDR3 DNA: TGTGCCATCAGTGACCAGGGGCTTAGCACAGATACGCAGTATTTT.

The gene calls are TRBV14 and TRBJ2-1; 12 bases are a match to TRBD2. V dropped 4 bases and J dropped 9; count of bases not matched to a gene: 7. Germline V gene sequence: CDR1 SGHDN, CDR2 FVKESK. CDR3 length equals 15 residues. The DNA for the CDR3 is TGTGCCAGCAGCCGAGCTAGCGGGGGGGCCCCTGAGCAGTTCTTC. It translates to CASSRASGGAPEQFF.

This chain links TRBV7-3 with TRBJ2-5; TRBD2 is a possible D gene (5 bases). Looked up from germline, CDR1 is SGHTA and CDR2 is FQGTGA. CDR3 size: 18 residues. Trimming stripped 1 base from V and 2 bases from J, with 20 bases between. Written as DNA, the CDR3 is TGTGCCAGCAGCTTAAGGGGTCGATCGGGATATCGTCAAGAGACCCAGTACTTC. It translates to CASSLRGRSGYRQETQYF. The full variable domain, with the rest looked up from reference TRBV7-3 and TRBJ2-5, is GAGVSQTPSNKVTEKGKYVELRCDPISGHTALYWYRQSLGQGPEFLIYFQGTGAADDSGLPNDRFFAVRPEGSVSTLKIQRTERGDSAVYLCASSLRGRSGYRQETQYFGPGTRLLVL.

The rearrangement uses TRBV9 and TRBJ1-1; D is ambiguous. The CDR3 sequence is 15 residues long. CDR1 is SGDLS, CDR2 YYNGEE, per germline. V lost 0 bases, J lost 4 bases, and 13 bases lay in between. CDR3 residues: CASSVGGRDGTEAFF. For the CDR3, the DNA is TGTGCCAGCAGCGTAGGAGGGAGGGATGGCACTGAAGCTTTCTTT.

This chain uses TRBV10-3 with TRBJ1-4; D gene unclear. The CDR3 totals 19 residues. CDR1 and CDR2 (germline): ENHRY, SYGVKD. Deletions cut 2 bases from V and 0 bases from J, with 19 bases between. The CDR3 is CAISEEGLYRPATNEKLFF. DNA of the CDR3: TGTGCCATCAGTGAGGAAGGACTCTATCGACCCGCAACTAATGAAAAACTGTTTTTT.

Only one count was recorded for this clone. This chain connects TRBV7-8 to TRBJ2-2; the D gene could be TRBD1 or TRBD2 (5 bases each). V lost 1 base and J lost 4, with 13 bases in between. CDR1 and CDR2 from the germline V gene are SGHVS and FQNEAQ. CDR3 length: 16 amino acids. The CDR3 DNA follows: TGTGCCAGCAGCTTAGGTCTCGGGGACGCCACCGGGGAGCTGTTTTTT. Amino acids: CASSLGLGDATGELFF.

This CDR3 reads CASSRLGGRAYNEQFF. The CDR3 DNA reads as TGTGCCAGCAGCCGACTGGGCGGGAGGGCCTACAATGAGCAGTTCTTC. V is TRBV7-3 and J is TRBJ2-1; 9 bases match TRBD2. This CDR3 has 16 residues. Germline CDR1 is SGHTA and CDR2 is FQGTGA. Trimming took 5 bases from V and 2 from J; bases not matched to a gene: 7.

This clone occurred once. The chain recombines TRBV30 with TRBJ2-7, with TRBD2 identical over 9 bases. Germline lookup yields CDR1 GTSNPN and CDR2 SVGIG (reference sequence). The CDR3 is made up of 13 amino acids. The trim removed 8 bases at V and 2 bases at J, leaving 7 bases unmatched. The CDR3 sequence is CAGQAGGTYEQYF. DNA of the CDR3: TGTGCCGGACAAGCGGGGGGAACCTACGAGCAGTACTTC. The full variable domain, rest sourced from reference TRBV30 and TRBJ2-7, is SQTIHQWPATLVQPVGSPLSLECTVEGTSNPNLYWYRQAAGRGLQLLFYSVGIGQISSEVPQNLSASRPQDRQFILSSKKLLLSDSGFYLCAGQAGGTYEQYFGPGTRLTVT.

The chain is built from TRBV19 and TRBJ1-5, with D hard to call. V lost 1 base, J lost 1 base, and 8 bases lay in between. The CDR3 is 15 amino acids. Germline CDR1 LNHDA, CDR2 SQIVND (reference sequence). The CDR3 bases are TGTGCCAGTAGTATAGTTGCGGGGAGCAATCAGCCCCAGCATTTT. It translates to CASSIVAGSNQPQHF.

This clone showed up just once. The chain combines TRBV19 with TRBJ1-5; the match to TRBD1 covers 7 bases. The J segment lost 0 bases and the V segment lost 6 bases, leaving 8 bases of the junction unmatched. CDR1 and CDR2 (germline): LNHDA, SQIVND (reference sequence). This CDR3 spans 16 amino acids. The CDR3: CASSSDRAYSNQPQHF. CDR3 in DNA: TGTGCCAGTAGCTCCGACAGGGCATATAGCAATCAGCCCCAGCATTTT.

The chain recombines TRBV18 with TRBJ2-1, with TRBD2 matching 14 bases. CDR1 is KGHSH, CDR2 LQKENI, per germline. This CDR3 comprises 16 residues. J gave up 10 bases and V 3 bases, and 8 bases lay outside the gene matches. CDR3 nucleotides: TGTGCCAGCTCACCCACTGGACTAGCGGGAGGAGAGGAGCAGTTCTTC. Amino acids: CASSPTGLAGGEEQFF.

This clone appeared once. For the CDR3, the DNA is TGTGCCAGCAGTTACACGGGACTACAAAACAATGAGCAGTTCTTC. This encodes CASSYTGLQNNEQFF. This chain connects TRBV6-2 or TRBV6-3 to TRBJ2-1; TRBD2 matches 7 bases. V was pared by 2 bases and J by 5 bases, with 6 bases of the junction left unmatched. Germline V gene sequence: CDR1 MNHEY, CDR2 SVGEGT. The CDR3 contains 15 residues.

This chain links TRBV14 with TRBJ2-1, with 10 bases fitting TRBD2. Per germline, CDR1 SGHDN and CDR2 FVKESK. This CDR3 region has 16 residues. J lost 11 bases, V lost 2 bases, and 12 bases had no gene match. The CDR3 reads CASSQTLGLAFPKQFF. Here the CDR3 DNA reads TGTGCCAGCAGCCAAACGTTGGGACTAGCGTTCCCTAAGCAGTTCTTC.

The chain recombines TRBV13 with TRBJ2-7; D remains unclear. Germline V gene sequence: CDR1 PRHDT, CDR2 FYEKMQ (reference sequence). Trimming cost V 5 bases and J 2 bases, with 10 bases left between them. The length of the CDR3 is 13 residues. CDR3 residues: CASSPVGAYEQYF. The DNA of the CDR3 is TGTGCCAGCAGCCCCGTTGGGGCCTACGAGCAGTACTTC.

The V call is TRBV18, the J call TRBJ2-7; 9 bases map to TRBD1. Germline loops: CDR1 KGHSH, CDR2 LQKENI. There are 16 residues in the CDR3. With V trimmed by 4 bases and J by 6 bases, 13 bases remained unmatched. As DNA, the CDR3 is TGTGCCAGCTCACTCGGACAGGGGAATTCGGGAGGCGAGCAGTACTTC. Translation gives CASSLGQGNSGGEQYF.

The chain carries TRBV6-1 and TRBJ2-2; D gene ambiguous. The CDR3 length is 14 residues. The germline V gene has CDR1 MNHNS and CDR2 SASEGT. Trimming removed 3 bases from V and 7 bases from J, with 12 bases in between. This CDR3 is CASSESVIYGELFF. The CDR3 region has the DNA TGTGCCAGCAGTGAGTCAGTAATATACGGGGAGCTGTTTTTT.

The J gene is TRBJ1-4, the V gene TRBV5-1, with a tentative D call TRBD1 (6 bases). Per the germline V gene, CDR1 is SGHRS and CDR2 is YFSETQ. The CDR3 sequence is 13 residues long. Trimming stripped 7 bases from V and 7 bases from J, with 14 bases between. CDR3: CASSSQGSEKLFF. Written as DNA, the CDR3 is TGCGCCAGCTCCTCCCAGGGGAGTGAAAAACTGTTTTTT.

The chain links TRBV20-1 to TRBJ2-3, with 10 bases that match TRBD2. J lost 5 bases, V lost 3 bases, and 14 bases had no gene match. The CDR3 length is 17 residues. The germline CDR1 and CDR2 sequences are DFQATT and SNEGSKA (reference sequence). As DNA, the CDR3 is TGCAGTGCTAGTCTAGCGGGGGCGCCCGGTCTTTTAGATACGCAGTATTTT. It translates to CSASLAGAPGLLDTQYF.

This clone has a single count. J is TRBJ1-5 and V is TRBV2, with TRBD1 matching 7 bases. V gave up 2 bases and J gave up 6 bases; unmatched junction bases: 7. From germline, CDR1 is SNHLY and CDR2 FYNNEI. The CDR3 spans 15 residues. CDR3 protein: CASSEQRQGTQPQHF. In DNA form, the CDR3 reads TGTGCCAGCAGTGAACAACGACAGGGCACTCAGCCCCAGCATTTT.

The chain is built from TRBV18 and TRBJ1-2; possible D gene TRBD1, 6 bases. Germline V gene lookup returns CDR1 KGHSH and CDR2 LQKENI. V was shortened by 5 bases and J by 5 bases, with 12 bases between the two germline ends. This CDR3 comprises 13 residues. The chain's CDR3 is CASSAGVLYGYTF. Written as DNA, the CDR3 is TGTGCCAGCTCAGCAGGGGTATTGTATGGCTACACCTTC.

The chain joins TRBV18 to TRBJ1-2; TRBD1 might be the D (6 bases). The CDR3 has 13 residues. CDR1 and CDR2 (germline): KGHSH, LQKENI. V was clipped by 3 bases and J by 6 bases, with 11 bases between them. The CDR3 DNA reads as TGTGCCAGCTCACCCCCGGGGGGCGATGGCTACACCTTC. It yields the protein CASSPPGGDGYTF.

This clone occurred once. The CDR3 coding sequence is TGTGCCAGCAGGCAAGCTAGCGGGGGGGCCTACGAGCAGTACTTC. This codes for CASRQASGGAYEQYF. The chain couples TRBV2 to TRBJ2-7; 12 positions agree with TRBD2. V lost 6 bases and J lost 2; bases outside the gene matches: 5. The CDR3 spans 15 residues. The V gene's germline CDR1 is SNHLY and CDR2 FYNNEI.